This TCR beta chain was observed in a study of cytomegalovirus exposure and HLA in healthy donors (dated by TCRdb to about 2017). Regarding the research as a whole: An earlier analysis of 587 of the donors reported 276 Gb of sequence data and around 110 million unique TCR beta sequences obtained from 180 million or so T cells. Roughly 300 gigabases of sequencing data and tens of millions of unique TCR sequences were included in an early release covering several hundred HLA-typed donors. The genetic ancestry cluster associated with self-reported Caucasian donors included roughly 84% of the 300 to 400 genotyped donors. The aim of the study was to test whether cataloging public T cell receptors could identify signatures of past pathogen exposure. The study used immunosequencing to profile the T cell repertoires of hundreds of subjects and linked those repertoires to cytomegalovirus serostatus. Besides the first cohort of around 700 subjects, a separate validation cohort made up of over 95 different subjects was used. The study combined high-throughput TCR immunosequencing, statistical association of individual TCRs with disease status, and machine learning to predict cytomegalovirus infection status. A later analysis re-examined previously published TCR beta repertoires from 600 to 700 donors and added high-resolution HLA genotyping to investigate patterns of TCR occurrence. Rather than using new phenotypic data, the later analysis identified candidate immune exposures from TCR beta sequences and from how often those sequences occurred across donors. An earlier analysis of some 600 of the donors applied high-throughput TCR beta sequencing to assess whether each TCR beta V gene segment acted as functional or pseudogenic. Donor age, sex, ethnicity and CMV serostatus were compiled alongside the repertoire data. In a later genetic analysis, genome-wide SNP genotypes for about 55% of the 666 donors were used, and that subset was treated as a discovery cohort. Every discovery cohort repertoire had been produced on one sequencing platform. Both class I and class II loci were covered by HLA typing, at four-digit resolution. Typing coverage differed by locus: A, B, C, DRB1 and DQB1 were typed in about 629-640 donors, DQA1 in about 560, DPA1 in roughly 590, and DPB1 in just under 490. Roughly 5 DR-DQ haplotypes were treated as single units for association and clustering because of strong linkage in the cohort. Among some 400 genotyped donors of the cohort, an average of around 250,000 unique TCR beta nucleotide sequences was sequenced per donor, of which 15% to 20% were non-productive. General findings and caveats noted by the study authors: In vitro tests confirmed that a few of the cytomegalovirus-associated TCR beta chains recognize cytomegalovirus antigens. The cohort was sequenced for TCR beta chains only, and without alpha or paired-chain data the features that could be detected were limited. In a later analysis, about 17,000 TCR beta sequences were associated with specific HLA alleles at a false discovery rate of 0.05. According to the authors, the approach could potentially be generalized to other disease states and immunological phenotypes. The study gave a list of more than 150 TCR beta chains associated with cytomegalovirus. In an earlier analysis of under 600 of the donors, most TCR beta V segments were observed in productive rearrangements about 87% or about 30% of the time, broadly matching IMGT annotations. Linkage disequilibrium might explain the correlated functional status among segregating V segments, but an unknown experimental factor could not be excluded. Cytomegalovirus status was reported to be diagnosed by the classifier with high specificity and sensitivity in both the original and validation cohorts. Most CMV-associated TCR beta chains appeared to be HLA-restricted in a later analysis, and the HLA associations seemed to be driven largely by CMV exposure. A later genetic analysis reported fewer N-insertions in productive TCRs among donors in an Asian-associated ancestry cluster than the approximately 700-donor mean. A further reported finding was that TCR beta sequences accurately predicted the HLA-A and HLA-B alleles for most subjects in the first cohort. Around 16 rarely observed V segments, including chromosome 9 orphons, were excluded from the earlier analysis of a few hundred of the donors because counts were too low. Several of the top co-occurrence clusters appeared to be linked to parvovirus B19, influenza, CMV and Epstein-Barr virus, according to a later analysis. When HLA alleles, especially DR and DQ, strongly co-occurred, TCR associations were difficult to assign to individual alleles. The presence/absence analyses assumed that sequencing depth was roughly uniform across donors, and that assumption may not be true. Most TCR sequences were seen in very few donors, while some public TCRs were found in many individuals. Because HLA typing was unavailable for some donors at each locus, only the typed subset was used in association tests. According to a later analysis, TCR association rates differed among HLA loci, with DRB1 alleles showing the most associated TCRs and HLA-C alleles showing the fewest. A later analysis found that HLA-associated TCR beta chains were more clonally expanded and had lower generation probabilities than equally common non-associated chains. For the cohort, immune exposure information was limited to CMV serostatus. A group of highly shared sequence variants was considered likely to be a technical artifact of the sequencing pipeline. In a later genetic analysis, a missense DCLRE1C variant was associated with V-gene and J-gene trimming of TCR beta chains, and the association was replicated in an independent cohort. The 87-base-pair reads could not distinguish some IMGT-functional V segments, including TRBV6-2 and TRBV6-3, so those segments were excluded.

The cohort consisted of 666 healthy bone marrow donors. All cohort members were sampled while nominally healthy, although unrecorded immune exposures were likely present. The donor tested CMV seronegative, placing the donor among the 350 or so seronegative members of the cohort. A peripheral blood sample was provided by each donor, and peripheral blood mononuclear cells were used for TCR beta sequencing. The Qiagen DNeasy Blood Extraction Kit was used to extract genomic DNA from the blood cell samples. Here V drops 1 base and J drops 3 bases, and the junction holds 7 bases not matched to any gene. From the germline V gene, CDR1 is SQVTM and CDR2 is ANQGSEA. There are 16 amino acids in the CDR3, from cysteine to phenylalanine inclusive. CDR3 DNA only is kept here, 48 bases in frame from base 1. The library came from the immunoSEQ multiplex PCR assay. A mixture of 60 forward primers for TCR Vbeta segments and 13 reverse primers for TCR Jbeta segments was used in the multiplex PCR. Amplification of the CDR3 region of rearranged TCR beta genes was performed with a multiplex PCR assay on genomic DNA. The Illumina HiSeq System was used to sequence the amplified TCR beta libraries as 87-base-pair reads. For the original study's pipeline: Across the 500 to 750 repertoires, a later analysis counted 80 million or so unique TCR beta chains, approximately 10 million of which were shared by at least two donors. Raw reads were error-corrected and collapsed into unique sequences with a nearest-neighbor algorithm that merged closely related sequences to remove PCR and sequencing errors. Alignment of CDR3 sequences to IMGT reference sequences was used to assign V, D and J gene segments. For a sequence to be retained, at least a six-nucleotide match to both a V gene segment and a J gene segment was required. Rearrangements were called productive when the CDR3 lacked stop codons and stayed in frame with V and J; all others were non-productive. Following IMGT convention, CDR3 was defined as the stretch from the second conserved V-encoded cysteine to the conserved J-encoded phenylalanine. The earlier analysis of some 540 of the donors excluded any sequence lacking an unambiguous match to a single V gene segment. In an earlier analysis of more than 500 of the donors, a V segment was called functional when productive rearrangements were above 56.7%, and segregating when the standard deviation between donors exceeded 5%. To diagnose cytomegalovirus status from the catalog of TCR beta chain sequences, a statistical classification framework was built. In a later analysis, V and J genes were assigned by comparing TCR nucleotide sequences against IMGT/GENE-DB human TR gene sequences. The TCRdist pipeline was used in a later analysis to assign CDR3 sequences and most-parsimonious VDJ recombination scenarios. In a later analysis, each TCR beta chain was defined by its CDR3 amino acid sequence together with its V-gene family, and reads without a unique V-gene family were excluded. As a way to deal with suspected cross-contamination and a sequencing artifact, a later analysis dropped approximately 570 nucleotide sequences that were highly shared and had low generation probability. For each public chain, a later analysis derived a clonal expansion index from normalized ranks of inferred template counts within each repertoire. A later analysis computed generation probabilities with a VDJ recombination model fitted to out-of-frame rearrangements, and checked the results against IGoR. Hypergeometric tests were used in a later analysis to score TCR-TCR, TCR-HLA and TCR-CMV co-occurrence, with a repertoire-size bias correction applied to the TCR pairs. A later analysis estimated false discovery rates by permuting HLA or CMV assignments 20 times. A later analysis grouped co-occurring TCRs with DBSCAN, adding TCRdist sequence similarity when clustering within HLA-allele-positive subsets. Co-occurrence clustering excluded repertoires with fewer than 30,000 or more than 120,000 public chains, plus five with anomalous nucleotide sharing. TCRdb took over this immuneACCESS table, retaining in-frame rearrangements with V and J assigned. Such tables are incomplete; in checked studies, under half of the missing clones stem from an unresolved V gene, and the remainder is unexplained. Clone size and the V and J calls come from that table; the DNA yielded D and trimming. The sample table contains 150,000 to 200,000 clones; only one count was recorded for roughly 83% of them. Together, the top ten hold more than 1% of the sample.

Notes on this clone: What this receptor recognizes is not known. No base qualities exist here, and no much larger clone lies one base off it.

This TCR derives from a boy aged 2 to 9 in good health and CMV-seronegative. The sequenced material came from PBMCs. The chain links TRBV29-1 with TRBJ2-3, with TRBD1 identical over 10 junction bases. This receptor carries the CDR3 CSVEGGTGVVTDTQYF. The sequence in DNA is TGCAGCGTTGAAGGGGGGACAGGGGTAGTAACAGATACGCAGTATTTT.